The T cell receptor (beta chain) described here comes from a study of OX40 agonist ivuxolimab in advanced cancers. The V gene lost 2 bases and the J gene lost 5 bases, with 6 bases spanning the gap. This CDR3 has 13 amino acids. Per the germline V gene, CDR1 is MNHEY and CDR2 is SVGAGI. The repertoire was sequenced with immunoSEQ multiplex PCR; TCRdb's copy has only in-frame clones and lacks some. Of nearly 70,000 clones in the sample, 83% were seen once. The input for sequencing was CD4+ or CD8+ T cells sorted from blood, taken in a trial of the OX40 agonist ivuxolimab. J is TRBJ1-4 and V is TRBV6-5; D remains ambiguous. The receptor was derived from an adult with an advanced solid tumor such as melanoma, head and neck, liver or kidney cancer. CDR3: CASSYRQNEKLFF. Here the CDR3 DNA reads TGTGCCAGCAGTTACAGGCAGAATGAAAAACTGTTTTTT.